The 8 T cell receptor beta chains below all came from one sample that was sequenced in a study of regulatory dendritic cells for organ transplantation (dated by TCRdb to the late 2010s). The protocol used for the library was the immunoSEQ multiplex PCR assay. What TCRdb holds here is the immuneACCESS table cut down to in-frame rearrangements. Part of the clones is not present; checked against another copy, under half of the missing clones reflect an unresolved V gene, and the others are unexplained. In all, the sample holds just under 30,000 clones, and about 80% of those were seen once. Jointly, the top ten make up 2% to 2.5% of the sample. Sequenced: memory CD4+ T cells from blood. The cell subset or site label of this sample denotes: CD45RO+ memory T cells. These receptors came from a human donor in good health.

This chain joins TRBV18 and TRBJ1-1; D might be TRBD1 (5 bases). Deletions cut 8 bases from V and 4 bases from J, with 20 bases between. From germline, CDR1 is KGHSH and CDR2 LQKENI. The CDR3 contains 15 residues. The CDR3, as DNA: TGTGCCAGCGGGGAATCGCAGGGTTTTGGCACTGAAGCTTTCTTT. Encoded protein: CASGESQGFGTEAFF.

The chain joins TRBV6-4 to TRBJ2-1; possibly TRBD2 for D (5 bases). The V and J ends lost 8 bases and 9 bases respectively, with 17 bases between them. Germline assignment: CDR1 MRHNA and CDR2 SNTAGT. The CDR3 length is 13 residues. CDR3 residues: CASSQDWRFEQFF. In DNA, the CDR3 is TGTGCCAGCTCCCAGGACTGGCGATTTGAGCAGTTCTTC.

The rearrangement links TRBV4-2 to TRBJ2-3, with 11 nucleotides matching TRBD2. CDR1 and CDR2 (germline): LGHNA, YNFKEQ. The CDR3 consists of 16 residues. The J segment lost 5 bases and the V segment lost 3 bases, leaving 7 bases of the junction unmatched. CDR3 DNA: TGTGCCAGCAGCCAGGATAGCGGGGGGGCTGTAGATACGCAGTATTTT. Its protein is CASSQDSGGAVDTQYF.

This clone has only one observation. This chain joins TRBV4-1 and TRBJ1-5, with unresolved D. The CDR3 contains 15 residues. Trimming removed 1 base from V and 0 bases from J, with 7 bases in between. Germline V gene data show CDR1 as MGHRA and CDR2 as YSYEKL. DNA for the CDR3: TGCGCCAGCAGCCAAGGAAACCCTAGCAATCAGCCCCAGCATTTT. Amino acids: CASSQGNPSNQPQHF.

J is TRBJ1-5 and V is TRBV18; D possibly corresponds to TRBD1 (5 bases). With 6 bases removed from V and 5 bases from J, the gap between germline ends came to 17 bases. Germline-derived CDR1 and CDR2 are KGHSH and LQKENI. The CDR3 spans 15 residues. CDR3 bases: TGTGCCAGCTCCTTCAGCCAGGGAGAACATCAGCCCCAGCATTTT. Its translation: CASSFSQGEHQPQHF.

CDR3 sequence reads: CASSVRDQETQYF. CDR3 in DNA: TGTGCCAGCAGCGTAAGAGACCAAGAGACCCAGTACTTC. The chain uses TRBV9 and TRBJ2-5; D unclear. The V end lost 1 base, the J end lost 0 bases, and 4 bases lay between the germline ends. This CDR3 is 13 amino acids long. Germline lookup yields CDR1 SGDLS and CDR2 YYNGEE.

This CDR3 is CASRDPAGGQETQYF. The CDR3 bases are TGTGCCTCCCGGGACCCAGCGGGGGGCCAAGAGACCCAGTACTTC. The V call is TRBV6-6, the J call TRBJ2-5, with 9 bases lining up with TRBD2. V was pared by 11 bases and J by 1 base, with 11 bases of the junction left unmatched. CDR3 length: 15 residues. Germline CDR1 reads MNHNY; CDR2 reads SVGAGI (reference sequence).

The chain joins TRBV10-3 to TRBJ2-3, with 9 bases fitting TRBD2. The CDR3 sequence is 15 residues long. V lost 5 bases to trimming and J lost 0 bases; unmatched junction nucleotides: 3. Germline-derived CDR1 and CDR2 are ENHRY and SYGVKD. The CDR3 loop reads CAISQSGGSTDTQYF. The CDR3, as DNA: TGTGCCATCAGTCAAAGCGGGGGGAGCACAGATACGCAGTATTTT.